The T cell receptor beta chain under discussion was sequenced for a study of cytomegalovirus exposure and HLA in healthy donors. Study at large: A previous analysis identified about 110 million unique TCR beta sequences derived from roughly 180 million T cells.

Study-wide points: Some V segments, TRBV6-2 and TRBV6-3 among them, were indistinguishable and were therefore excluded. Upon later analysis, HLA-associated TCR beta chains proved more clonally expanded than other, equally common chains. Immune exposure information comprised only CMV serostatus.

The PCR had 60 Vbeta and 13 Jbeta primers. Here immunoSEQ multiplex PCR was the method, and the copy in TCRdb shows in-frame clones only, minus some. Of approximately 300,000 clones listed, under 90% were seen once; the top ten hold about 0.28%. Germline lookup yields CDR1 MDHEN and CDR2 SYDVKM. This CDR3 has 14 amino acids. V was pared by 3 bases and J by 3 bases, with 3 bases of the junction left unmatched. As for this clone: The antigen remains undetermined.

The sequence was obtained from a girl aged 2-15 years in good health and CMV-seronegative. This chain links TRBV28 with TRBJ2-7; 9 nucleotides match TRBD2. The sample was PBMCs. In nucleotides, the CDR3 is TGTGCCAGCAGTTTCCAACTAGCGGGCTACGAGCAGTACTTC. It yields the protein CASSFQLAGYEQYF.